The clone carrying this T cell receptor beta chain was seen at least ten times. This CDR3 region has 17 residues. The germline gives CDR1 DFQATT, CDR2 SNEGSKA (reference sequence). Trimming took off 1 base at V and 6 bases at J, with 22 bases between the two ends. The data belong to a study of molecular identifiers for immune sequencing clone quantification. MiXCR, applied by TCRdb to the PCR reads, yields one record per CDR3 protein. This table has tens of thousands of distinct CDR3 sequences, over 15% appearing once. The receptor's source is a human donor in good health. Some libraries in this study had Jurkat cell RNA spiked in. V and J are TRBV20-1 and TRBJ2-1, with D perhaps TRBD1 or TRBD2 (5 bases each). Sequenced input: naive CD8+ T cells from blood, with Jurkat cell RNA spiked in. Stated subset: FACS-sorted CD8+CD4-CCR7+CD45RA+ naive T cells. CDR3: CSARALSYRDLFNEQFF. CDR3 nucleotide sequence: TGCAGTGCTAGAGCCCTTTCCTATCGGGACCTTTTCAATGAGCAGTTCTTC.